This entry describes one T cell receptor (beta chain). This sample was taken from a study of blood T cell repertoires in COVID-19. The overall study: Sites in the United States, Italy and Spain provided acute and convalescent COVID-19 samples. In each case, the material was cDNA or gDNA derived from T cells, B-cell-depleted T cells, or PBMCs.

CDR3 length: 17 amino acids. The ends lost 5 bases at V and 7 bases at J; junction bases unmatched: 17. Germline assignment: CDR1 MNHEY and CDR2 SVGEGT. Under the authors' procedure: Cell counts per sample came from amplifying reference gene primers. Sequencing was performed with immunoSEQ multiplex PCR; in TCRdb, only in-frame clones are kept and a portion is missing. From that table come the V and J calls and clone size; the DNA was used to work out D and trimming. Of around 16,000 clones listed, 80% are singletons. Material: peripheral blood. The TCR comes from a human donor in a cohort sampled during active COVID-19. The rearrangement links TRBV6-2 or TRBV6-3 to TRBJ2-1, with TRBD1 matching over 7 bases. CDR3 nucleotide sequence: TGTGCCAGCAGTCCCTGGCTGAAAGGGGGCCTCAAGAATGAGCAGTTCTTC. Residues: CASSPWLKGGLKNEQFF.